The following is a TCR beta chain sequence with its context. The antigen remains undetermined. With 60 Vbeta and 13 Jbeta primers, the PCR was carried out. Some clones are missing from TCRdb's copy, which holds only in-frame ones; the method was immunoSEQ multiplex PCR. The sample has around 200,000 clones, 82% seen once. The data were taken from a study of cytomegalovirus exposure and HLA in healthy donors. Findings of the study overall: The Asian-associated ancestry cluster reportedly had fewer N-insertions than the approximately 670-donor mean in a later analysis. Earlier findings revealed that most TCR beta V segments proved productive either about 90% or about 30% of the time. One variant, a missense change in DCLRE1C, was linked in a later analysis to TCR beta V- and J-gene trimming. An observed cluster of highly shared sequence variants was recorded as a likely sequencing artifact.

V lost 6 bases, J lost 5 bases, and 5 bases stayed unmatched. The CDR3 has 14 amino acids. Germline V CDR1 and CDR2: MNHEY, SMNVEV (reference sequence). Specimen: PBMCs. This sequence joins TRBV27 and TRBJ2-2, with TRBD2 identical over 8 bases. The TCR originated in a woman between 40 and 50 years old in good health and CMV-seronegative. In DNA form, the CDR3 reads TGTGCCAGCAGAGGAGCGGGAGTTACCGGGGAGCTGTTTTTT. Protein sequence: CASRGAGVTGELFF.